Sequencing of this T cell receptor beta chain was carried out in a study of a mutant IDH1 vaccine in newly diagnosed glioma. As for the study in general: The study started vaccination 4-6 weeks after radiotherapy alone, or with temozolomide cycles. Prior therapy was radiotherapy, temozolomide, or both; most received both.

Sample time point: week 11, during vaccination. The study gave 300 ug of mutant IDH1 20-mer peptide per vaccine dose, with topical imiquimod. Data came from immunoSEQ multiplex PCR; TCRdb stores just in-frame clones and leaves some out. The data hold under 150,000 clones, with around four fifths observed a single time. Of note for this clone: The antigen is unknown.

Germline loops: CDR1 SGHTA, CDR2 FQGTGA. This CDR3 is built from 18 residues. V was pared by 5 bases and J by 1 base, with 16 bases of the junction left unmatched. The study's findings and limits: Immune responses induced by the vaccine were seen in 93.3% of patients, spanning multiple MHC alleles.

This chain joins TRBV7-3 and TRBJ1-1, with 7 bases lining up with TRBD1. This specimen consisted of PBMCs, obtained from a glioma patient whose treatment included an IDH1 peptide vaccine. The sequence was collected from a middle-aged man with glioma. DNA of the CDR3: TGTGCCAGCAGCCCCATCCCAATAACAGGGGTGGGGAACACTGAAGCTTTCTTT. Translated: CASSPIPITGVGNTEAFF.